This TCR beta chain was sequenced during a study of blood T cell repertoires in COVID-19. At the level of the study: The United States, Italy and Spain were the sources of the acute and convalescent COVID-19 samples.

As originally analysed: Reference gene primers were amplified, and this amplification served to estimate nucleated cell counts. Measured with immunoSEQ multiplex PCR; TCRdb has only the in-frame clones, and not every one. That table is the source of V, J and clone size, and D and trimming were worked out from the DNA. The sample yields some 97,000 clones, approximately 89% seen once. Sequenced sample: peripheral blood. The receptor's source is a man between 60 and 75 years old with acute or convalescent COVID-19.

The CDR3 region has the DNA TGTGCCAGCAGCGCCGGGACAGGGGTTTCGTACGAGCAGTACTTC. It specifies CASSAGTGVSYEQYF. The rearrangement uses TRBV7-3 and TRBJ2-7, with 10 bases matching TRBD1. This CDR3 has 15 amino acids. V gave up 5 bases and J gave up 4 bases; unmatched junction bases: 8. Germline assignment: CDR1 SGHTA and CDR2 FQGTGA.